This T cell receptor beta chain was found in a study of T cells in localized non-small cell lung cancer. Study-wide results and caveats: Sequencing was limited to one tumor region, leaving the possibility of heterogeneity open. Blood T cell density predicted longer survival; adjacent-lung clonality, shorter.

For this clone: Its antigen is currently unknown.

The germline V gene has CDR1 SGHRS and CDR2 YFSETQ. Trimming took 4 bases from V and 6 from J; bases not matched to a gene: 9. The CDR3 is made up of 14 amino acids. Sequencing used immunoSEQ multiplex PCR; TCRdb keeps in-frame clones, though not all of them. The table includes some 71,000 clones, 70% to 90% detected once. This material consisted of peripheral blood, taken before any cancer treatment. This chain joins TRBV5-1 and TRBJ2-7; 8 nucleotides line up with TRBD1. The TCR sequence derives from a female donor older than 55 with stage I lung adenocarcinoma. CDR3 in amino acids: CASSEPTGAGEQYF. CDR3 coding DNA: TGCGCCAGCAGCGAGCCGACAGGGGCGGGCGAGCAGTACTTC.